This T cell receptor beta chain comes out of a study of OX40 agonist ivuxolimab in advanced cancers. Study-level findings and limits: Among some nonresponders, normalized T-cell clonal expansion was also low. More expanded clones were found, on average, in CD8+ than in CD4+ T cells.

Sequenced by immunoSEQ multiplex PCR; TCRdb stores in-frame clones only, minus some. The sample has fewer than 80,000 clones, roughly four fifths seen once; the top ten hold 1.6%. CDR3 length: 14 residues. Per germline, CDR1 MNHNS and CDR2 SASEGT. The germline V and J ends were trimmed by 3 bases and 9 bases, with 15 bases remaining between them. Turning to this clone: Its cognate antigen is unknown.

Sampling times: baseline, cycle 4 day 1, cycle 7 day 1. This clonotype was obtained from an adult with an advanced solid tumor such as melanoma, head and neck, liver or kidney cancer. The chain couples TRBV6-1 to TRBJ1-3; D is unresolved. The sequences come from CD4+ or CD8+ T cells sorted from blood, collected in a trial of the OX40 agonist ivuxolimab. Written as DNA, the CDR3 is TGTGCCAGCAGTGATAGTCGGCAAAGCGGCACCATATATTTT. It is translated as CASSDSRQSGTIYF.